This T cell receptor beta chain was obtained from a study of blood T cell repertoires in COVID-19. Study as a whole: Sources were T cells, B-cell-depleted T cells, or PBMCs; the material itself was cDNA or gDNA.

Per the germline V gene, CDR1 is SEHNR and CDR2 is FQNEAQ (reference sequence). The CDR3 loop spans 13 amino acids. With V trimmed by 7 bases and J by 0 bases, 3 bases remained unmatched. This clone has a handful of counts. Authors' data handling: Amplification with reference gene primers provided the estimates of nucleated cell counts. Here immunoSEQ multiplex PCR was the method, and the copy in TCRdb shows in-frame clones only, minus some. Clone size and the V and J calls come from that table; the DNA yielded D and trimming. The sample comprises some 240,000 clones, 84% of which are singletons, and more than 1.5% rests with the top ten.

The J gene is TRBJ2-7, the V gene TRBV7-9; 7 nucleotides agree with TRBD1. The material sequenced was peripheral blood. This sequence originates from a woman in her 40s who had recovered from COVID-19. The DNA for the CDR3 is TGTGCCAGCACCGGGGACAGCTCCTACGAGCAGTACTTC. Translating it yields CASTGDSSYEQYF.